This TCR beta chain is from a study of OX40 agonist ivuxolimab in advanced cancers. The study's findings and limits: With doses of 0.1-3.0 mg/kg, partial responders showed among the lowest clonal expansion. The authors did not determine the antigen specificity of the expanded peripheral T cells. Averaging showed that CD8+ T cells had more expanded clones than CD4+ did.

Sequenced by immunoSEQ multiplex PCR; TCRdb stores in-frame clones only, minus some. The repertoire includes 25,000 to 35,000 clones, more than 70% of them detected once, and under 30% sits in the top ten. A note on this clone: The antigen remains undetermined.

The clonotype was recovered from an adult with an advanced solid tumor such as melanoma, head and neck, liver or kidney cancer. Specimen: CD4+ or CD8+ T cells sorted from blood, collected in a trial of the OX40 agonist ivuxolimab.

The CDR3 is CASTLGTSSGGLVDTQYF. The CDR3 coding sequence is TGTGCCAGCACCCTCGGAACTAGTTCCGGGGGCTTGGTAGATACGCAGTATTTT. V usage is TRBV2 and J usage is TRBJ2-3, with D perhaps assigned TRBD1 or TRBD2 (6 bases each). There are 18 residues in the CDR3. Germline V gene data show CDR1 as SNHLY and CDR2 as FYNNEI. Trimming stripped 7 bases from V and 5 bases from J, with 28 bases between.